The subject of this entry is one T cell receptor (beta chain). It has no known antigen specificity. No clone much larger than this one lies a single base away; base qualities are absent. For sequencing, an Illumina HiSeq 1500 was employed. TCRdb applied fastp at Q25 and MiXCR to the public reads, then kept only in-frame beta chains. All rows with the same CDR3 protein become a single entry with the most common DNA and genes. Across this sample there are roughly 80,000 distinct CDR3 sequences, with roughly a quarter seen only once. The top ten constitute around 50% of the sample. This sample was taken from a study of T cell repertoires in cytomegalovirus infection (dated by TCRdb to about 2019). With regard to the full study: The peptide stimulations were aimed at well-studied HLA-B-restricted epitopes as well as recently identified HLA-C-restricted CMV epitopes, whose presentation resists viral immunomodulation. Donor HLA type was relevant to the analysis, because carriage of CMV infection together with the matching HLA type was indicated by public TCR beta signatures.

In the paper's terms, the treatment or condition label means: in vitro stimulation with specific CMV peptide epitopes to enrich CMV-specific T cells. General study outcomes and caveats: Cumulative frequency of public TCR beta family members discriminated carriers of CMV infection plus the relevant HLA type in this cohort and an independent approximately 340-donor cohort. The ex vivo response was dominated by HLA-C-restricted CMV-specific TCR beta clonotypes, which also provided the single most frequent clonotype in two of eight donors.

There are 12 amino acids in the CDR3, from cysteine to phenylalanine inclusive. Solely the CDR3 DNA is kept, with 36 bases framed from the first base. CDR1 DFQATT and CDR2 SNEGSKA were looked up in the germline V gene (reference sequence). The V end gives up 5 bases and the J end 7 bases, leaving 2 bases in the junction not matched to a gene. The clonotype originates from a human donor in good health (CMV status not recorded). Some clones in this sample may be carry-over from other donors' samples. Recombination joined TRBV20-1 with TRBJ1-5; the junction holds 10 bases that match TRBD1. This sample comprised CD8+ T cells from cultured PBMCs, obtained from culture after CMV antigen stimulation. The CDR3 protein is CSAGQGGQPQHF. In nucleotides, the sequence is TGCAGTGCTGGACAGGGGGGGCAGCCCCAGCATTTT.